The 31 T cell receptor beta chains given below trace back to one sample, sequenced in a study of cytomegalovirus exposure and HLA in healthy donors. The PCR employed 60 Vbeta primers together with 13 Jbeta primers. Clones were sequenced by immunoSEQ multiplex PCR, and TCRdb holds only the in-frame ones, with some missing. The table lists some 120,000 clones. Specimen: PBMCs. The receptors stem from a man aged 25-45 years in good health and CMV-seronegative.

The chain employs TRBV19 and TRBJ1-5; 8 nucleotides align to TRBD1. CDR1 LNHDA and CDR2 SQIVND come from the germline V gene (reference sequence). The CDR3 is 15 residues long. The J segment lost 4 bases and the V segment lost 6 bases, leaving 8 bases of the junction unmatched. CDR3 nucleotide sequence: TGTGCCAGTAGAGACAGGGGTTTTGTAAATCAGCCCCAGCATTTT. Translated, it gives CASRDRGFVNQPQHF.

The rearrangement uses TRBV6-6 and TRBJ1-2, with 8 bases aligning to TRBD1. V lost 7 bases and J lost 2; bases outside the gene matches: 6. The CDR3 consists of 14 residues. The germline V gene has CDR1 MNHNY and CDR2 SVGAGI (reference sequence). The CDR3 region has the DNA TGTGCCAGCAATGACAGGGGTAAAAACTATGGCTACACCTTC. Its protein product is CASNDRGKNYGYTF.

The chain combines TRBV11-2 with TRBJ1-2, with D possibly TRBD1 on 6 matching bases. This CDR3 is built from 13 residues. The germline V gene has CDR1 SGHAT and CDR2 FQNNGV. V lost 4 bases and J 5 bases, leaving 11 bases between the germline ends. Here the CDR3 DNA reads TGTGCCAGCAGCTCTGGACAGAGTTATGGCTACACCTTC. Encoded protein: CASSSGQSYGYTF.

The chain links TRBV5-1 to TRBJ2-5, with TRBD2 identical over 12 bases. J was trimmed by 3 bases and V by 1 base; bases with no gene match: 4. The CDR3 loop spans 16 amino acids. CDR1 is SGHRS, CDR2 YFSETQ, per germline. The CDR3 is CASSLTSGGPEETQYF. In nucleotides, the CDR3 is TGCGCCAGCAGCTTGACTAGCGGGGGGCCTGAAGAGACCCAGTACTTC.

The genes are TRBV7-8 and TRBJ2-1; 9 bases are a match to TRBD1. The CDR3 length is 15 residues. Germline-derived CDR1 and CDR2 are SGHVS and FQNEAQ. V was clipped by 3 bases and J by 3 bases; unmatched bases: 3. CDR3 nucleotides: TGTGCCAGCAGCTTGACAGGGGGAAACTACAATGAGCAGTTCTTC. The encoded protein is CASSLTGGNYNEQFF. The whole variable domain, remainder taken from reference TRBV7-8 and TRBJ2-1, is GAGVSQSPRYKVAKRGQDVALRCDPISGHVSLFWYQQALGQGPEFLTYFQNEAQLDKSGLPSDRFFAERPEGSVSTLKIQRTQQEDSAVYLCASSLTGGNYNEQFFGPGTRLTVL.

The V and J genes are TRBV7-2 and TRBJ2-3, with 7 bases that match TRBD2. Germline CDR1 and CDR2: SGHTA and FQGNSA. Trimming cost V 5 bases and J 4 bases; bases outside gene matches: 9. The length of the CDR3 is 15 residues. The chain's CDR3 is CASSPVASGADTQYF. The DNA of the CDR3 is TGTGCCAGCAGCCCAGTTGCTAGCGGCGCAGATACGCAGTATTTT.

The rearrangement uses TRBV7-2 and TRBJ2-1; 15 positions agree with TRBD2. V shed 5 bases and J 8 bases; nucleotides not matched to a gene: 4. The germline V gene has CDR1 SGHTA and CDR2 FQGNSA. The CDR3 runs 15 residues. The CDR3 DNA is TGTGCCAGCAGCCCCGGACTAGCGGGGGGGTATGAGCAGTTCTTC. Translation gives CASSPGLAGGYEQFF.

The V and J genes are TRBV28 and TRBJ2-7; no clear D. The V and J ends lost 5 bases and 1 base respectively, with 6 bases between them. CDR1 and CDR2 (germline): MDHEN, SYDVKM. This CDR3 spans 12 amino acids. CDR3 residues: CASSRTSYEQYF. CDR3 nucleotides: TGTGCCAGCAGTCGTACTTCCTACGAGCAGTACTTC.

The V gene is TRBV5-1, the J gene TRBJ1-2; D is undetermined. The CDR3 runs to 14 residues. Germline V CDR1 and CDR2: SGHRS, YFSETQ. The V gene lost 0 bases and the J gene lost 0 bases, with 6 bases spanning the gap. The CDR3 sequence is CASSLDRSNYGYTF. The CDR3 nucleotides are TGCGCCAGCAGCTTGGACAGATCTAACTATGGCTACACCTTC. The full variable domain, completed using reference TRBV5-1 and TRBJ1-2, is KAGVTQTPRYLIKTRGQQVTLSCSPISGHRSVSWYQQTPGQGLQFLFEYFSETQRNKGNFPGRFSGRQFSNSRSEMNVSTLELGDSALYLCASSLDRSNYGYTFGSGTRLTVV.

The chain uses TRBV5-6 and TRBJ1-2; maybe TRBD1 (5 bases). V lost 9 bases and J 3 bases, leaving 27 bases between the germline ends. Germline lookup yields CDR1 SGHDT and CDR2 YYEEEE. The CDR3 spans 17 residues. CDR3 sequence: CATTRPRGAYTDYGYTF. CDR3 sequence (DNA): TGTGCCACCACTCGACCTCGCGGGGCCTACACTGACTATGGCTACACCTTC.

This chain connects TRBV5-6 to TRBJ1-2, with D possibly matching TRBD1 (6 bases). From germline, CDR1 is SGHDT and CDR2 YYEEEE. The CDR3 totals 16 residues. V was trimmed by 3 bases and J by 5 bases, leaving 20 bases between them. The CDR3 DNA reads TGTGCCAGCAGCTCCACTCGGGGGGGCGCAGGATATGGCTACACCTTC. Encoded protein: CASSSTRGGAGYGYTF. Drawing the rest from reference TRBV5-6 and TRBJ1-2, the complete variable domain is DAGVTQSPTHLIKTRGQQVTLRCSPKSGHDTVSWYQQALGQGPQFIFQYYEEEERQRGNFPDRFSGHQFPNYSSELNVNALLLGDSALYLCASSSTRGGAGYGYTFGSGTRLTVV.

The chain carries TRBV4-3 and TRBJ1-3; 7 nucleotides line up with TRBD1. With V trimmed by 3 bases and J by 2 bases, 4 bases remained unmatched. The CDR3 extends over 15 amino acids. The germline gives CDR1 LGHNA, CDR2 YSLEER. Written as DNA, the CDR3 is TGCGCCAGCAGCCATTTACAGGGGACTGGAAACACCATATATTTT. Protein product: CASSHLQGTGNTIYF.

The CDR3 nucleotides read TGTGCCAGCAGTGCACAGGGGCCAACGGTTGGCTACACCTTC. Encoded protein: CASSAQGPTVGYTF. This sequence joins TRBV2 and TRBJ1-2, with 7 bases fitting TRBD1. Germline V gene data show CDR1 as SNHLY and CDR2 as FYNNEI. With 4 bases clipped from V and 7 bases from J, the junction kept 9 bases outside the gene matches. The length of the CDR3 is 14 residues. The full variable domain, rest sourced from reference TRBV2 and TRBJ1-2, is EPEVTQTPSHQVTQMGQEVILRCVPISNHLYFYWYRQILGQKVEFLVSFYNNEISEKSEIFDDQFSVERPDGSNFTLKIRSTKLEDSAMYFCASSAQGPTVGYTFGSGTRLTVV.

The rearrangement links TRBV5-4 to TRBJ2-1, with D possibly TRBD2 on 5 matching bases. CDR3 length equals 11 residues. The germline CDR1 and CDR2 sequences are SGHNT and YYREEE (reference sequence). V gave up 2 bases and J gave up 10 bases, with 7 bases separating them. CDR3 coding DNA: TGTGCCAGCAGCTTCGGGGTGGAGCAGTTCTTC. It codes for CASSFGVEQFF. Variable domain in full (rest from reference TRBV5-4 and TRBJ2-1): ETGVTQSPTHLIKTRGQQVTLRCSSQSGHNTVSWYQQALGQGPQFIFQYYREEENGRGNFPPRFSGLQFPNYSSELNVNALELDDSALYLCASSFGVEQFFGPGTRLTVL.

V usage is TRBV2 and J usage is TRBJ2-7; 9 bases map to TRBD2. This CDR3 has 16 amino acids. The germline V gene has CDR1 SNHLY and CDR2 FYNNEI. V lost 6 bases, J lost 1 base, and 10 bases stayed unmatched. This CDR3 is CASRPLSGGPSYEQYF. The CDR3 nucleotides are TGTGCCAGCAGACCCCTCAGCGGGGGGCCTTCCTACGAGCAGTACTTC.

This rearrangement joins TRBV5-4 to TRBJ2-3; 13 bases match TRBD2. Germline values: CDR1 SGHNT, CDR2 YYREEE (reference sequence). Germline trimming cut 3 bases from V and 4 bases from J; bases unmatched to any gene: 2. This CDR3 contains 15 residues. The CDR3 spells CASSSTSGGADTQYF. Here the CDR3 DNA reads TGTGCCAGCAGCTCAACTAGCGGGGGGGCAGATACGCAGTATTTT. Combining the CDR3 with reference TRBV5-4 and TRBJ2-3 gives the whole variable domain ETGVTQSPTHLIKTRGQQVTLRCSSQSGHNTVSWYQQALGQGPQFIFQYYREEENGRGNFPPRFSGLQFPNYSSELNVNALELDDSALYLCASSSTSGGADTQYFGPGTRLTVL.

The rearrangement links TRBV9 to TRBJ2-2, with no clear D. Between the trimmed V and J ends, which lost 4 bases and 4 bases, there was a span of 11 bases. CDR1 SGDLS and CDR2 YYNGEE come from the germline V gene. The CDR3 covers 14 residues. CDR3 loop: CASSRLRVTGELFF. The DNA of the CDR3 is TGTGCCAGCAGCCGATTAAGAGTCACCGGGGAGCTGTTTTTT.

V gene TRBV7-9 combines with J gene TRBJ2-3; D might be TRBD1 (5 bases). Trimming removed 1 base from V and 2 bases from J, with 16 bases in between. This CDR3 comprises 17 residues. Germline CDR1 SEHNR, CDR2 FQNEAQ (reference sequence). The CDR3 nucleotides read TGTGCCAGCAGCTTAGGGGTCCAGGGCGATTCCACAGATACGCAGTATTTT. It translates to CASSLGVQGDSTDTQYF. Combining the CDR3 with reference TRBV7-9 and TRBJ2-3 gives the whole variable domain DTGVSQNPRHKITKRGQNVTFRCDPISEHNRLYWYRQTLGQGPEFLTYFQNEAQLEKSRLLSDRFSAERPKGSFSTLEIQRTEQGDSAMYLCASSLGVQGDSTDTQYFGPGTRLTVL.

The V gene is TRBV18, the J gene TRBJ1-6, with a possible D match to TRBD1 (6 bases). V dropped 2 bases and J dropped 8 bases, with 13 bases sitting between them. This CDR3 comprises 15 residues. In germline, CDR1 is KGHSH, CDR2 LQKENI. Here the CDR3 reads CASSPGWGPDSPLHF. The CDR3 DNA follows: TGTGCCAGCTCACCAGGTTGGGGGCCGGATTCACCCCTCCACTTT.

The chain is built from TRBV18 and TRBJ2-5; 9 nucleotides line up with TRBD2. Per germline, CDR1 KGHSH and CDR2 LQKENI. The CDR3 totals 15 residues. J lost 4 bases, V lost 2 bases, and 5 bases had no gene match. The DNA for the CDR3 is TGTGCCAGCTCACCAGGTAGCGGGGGACTAGAGACCCAGTACTTC. Its protein is CASSPGSGGLETQYF.

J is TRBJ2-2 and V is TRBV23-1; 9 positions agree with TRBD2. TRBV23-1 carries the ORF label, with uncertain function. The CDR3 loop spans 17 amino acids. The J segment lost 5 bases and the V segment lost 6 bases, leaving 13 bases of the junction unmatched. CDR3 nucleotide sequence: TGCGCCAGCAGCCCGATTATGCGGGGGGGTAGAACCGGGGAGCTGTTTTTT. This gives the protein CASSPIMRGGRTGELFF.

The chain uses TRBV30 and TRBJ2-5; possible D gene TRBD2, 6 bases. The CDR3 length is 14 residues. The germline gives CDR1 GTSNPN, CDR2 SVGIG (reference sequence). V lost 4 bases and J 2 bases, leaving 14 bases between the germline ends. DNA for the CDR3: TGTGCCTGGAAAGGGGACTTCATACAAGAGACCCAGTACTTC. Amino acids: CAWKGDFIQETQYF.

The chain recombines TRBV7-2 with TRBJ2-1, with D possibly TRBD2 on 6 matching bases. Trimming pared 7 bases from V and 7 bases from J, leaving 26 bases between. Germline lookup yields CDR1 SGHTA and CDR2 FQGNSA. This CDR3 has 17 amino acids. In nucleotides, the CDR3 is TGTGCCAGCACCCCCCGTTGGGGACTTACGGACCATAATGAGCAGTTCTTC. This sequence encodes CASTPRWGLTDHNEQFF.

The chain joins TRBV6-5 to TRBJ2-3; 7 bases are shared with TRBD1. With 5 bases clipped from V and 3 bases from J, the junction kept 5 bases outside the gene matches. Germline assignment: CDR1 MNHEY and CDR2 SVGAGI. The CDR3 runs 14 residues. This CDR3 is CASSNGQVTDTQYF. CDR3 coding DNA: TGTGCCAGCAGTAATGGACAGGTGACAGATACGCAGTATTTT.

The chain uses TRBV30 and TRBJ2-5; D perhaps matches TRBD1 (6 bases). This CDR3 has 14 amino acids. V was shortened by 3 bases and J by 7 bases, with 18 bases between the two germline ends. CDR1 is GTSNPN, CDR2 SVGIG, per germline (reference sequence). In DNA form, the CDR3 reads TGTGCCTGGAGCTCAGGGGCCGGCCGGGGGACCCAGTACTTC. Amino acid sequence: CAWSSGAGRGTQYF.

V and J are TRBV6-1 and TRBJ2-7, with D maybe TRBD1 (5 bases). The CDR3 sequence is 14 residues long. In germline, CDR1 is MNHNS, CDR2 SASEGT. Trimming cost V 6 bases and J 2 bases, with 14 bases left between them. The CDR3 nucleotides read TGTGCCAGCAGGGACAACTCGGTCACCTACGAGCAGTACTTC. Translated: CASRDNSVTYEQYF.

V gene TRBV5-1 combines with J gene TRBJ2-7; a possible D gene is TRBD1 (5 bases). The CDR3 extends over 14 amino acids. V gave up 4 bases and J gave up 3 bases, with 14 bases separating them. Germline V gives CDR1 SGHRS, CDR2 YFSETQ. The CDR3 DNA sequence: TGCGCCAGCAGCGTACAGGTAGGCGGCTACGAGCAGTACTTC. Its translation is CASSVQVGGYEQYF.

The J gene is TRBJ2-3, the V gene TRBV5-8, with unresolved D. Germline CDR1 SGHTS, CDR2 YDEGEE. V was trimmed by 1 base and J by 11 bases, leaving 11 bases between them. The CDR3 runs to 12 residues. This CDR3 reads CASSLSRTGQYF. As DNA, the CDR3 is TGTGCCAGCAGCTTGTCTCGCACTGGGCAGTATTTT.

V gene TRBV28 combines with J gene TRBJ1-1; perhaps TRBD1 as D (5 bases). The CDR3 sequence is 15 residues long. Germline V gene data show CDR1 as MDHEN and CDR2 as SYDVKM. Trimming removed 5 bases at V and 3 bases at J, with 16 bases between. CDR3 sequence: CASSTTQQGYTEAFF. The CDR3 DNA reads TGTGCCAGCAGTACAACCCAGCAGGGCTACACTGAAGCTTTCTTT.

The chain couples TRBV11-2 to TRBJ1-4; TRBD1 matches at 9 bases. Germline V gives CDR1 SGHAT, CDR2 FQNNGV. CDR3 length: 13 amino acids. V trimming: 5 bases; J trimming: 7 bases; junction bases outside the gene matches: 2. Written as DNA, the CDR3 is TGTGCCAGCAGCCCGGGACAGGGTGAAAAACTGTTTTTT. Amino acids: CASSPGQGEKLFF.

The chain joins TRBV7-8 to TRBJ2-3, with 9 bases aligning to TRBD1. V lost 2 bases and J lost 0; bases outside the gene matches: 6. Germline loops: CDR1 SGHVS, CDR2 FQNEAQ. CDR3 length: 17 amino acids. The CDR3, as DNA: TGTGCCAGCAGCTTAACCACAGGGGGCTTTAGCACAGATACGCAGTATTTT. As protein: CASSLTTGGFSTDTQYF.